The present TCR beta chain was sequenced within a study of response to subunit inactivated influenza vaccine. General observations from the study: That few new T cells are recruited by each seasonal influenza vaccination was the authors' suggestion.

Per germline, CDR1 DFQATT and CDR2 SNEGSKA (reference sequence). The J segment lost 0 bases and the V segment lost 6 bases, leaving 6 bases of the junction unmatched. The CDR3 runs to 14 residues. Worth noting for this clonotype: Its antigen is unidentified.

Via MiXCR, TCRdb re-called the RT-PCR reads, giving one row per CDR3 protein. The sample gives hundreds of thousands of distinct CDR3 sequences, over 9% of which show up once; about 7.8% is in the top ten. This TCR derives from a man between 45 and 60 years old who received an inactivated influenza vaccine. V usage is TRBV20-1 and J usage is TRBJ2-7, with TRBD1 identical over 9 bases. The sample was non-naive T cells sorted from PBMCs, taken 14 to 15 days before vaccination. The CDR3 DNA reads TGCAGTGCAAATGGACAGGGGTTCTCCTACGAGCAGTACTTC. Translating gives CSANGQGFSYEQYF.